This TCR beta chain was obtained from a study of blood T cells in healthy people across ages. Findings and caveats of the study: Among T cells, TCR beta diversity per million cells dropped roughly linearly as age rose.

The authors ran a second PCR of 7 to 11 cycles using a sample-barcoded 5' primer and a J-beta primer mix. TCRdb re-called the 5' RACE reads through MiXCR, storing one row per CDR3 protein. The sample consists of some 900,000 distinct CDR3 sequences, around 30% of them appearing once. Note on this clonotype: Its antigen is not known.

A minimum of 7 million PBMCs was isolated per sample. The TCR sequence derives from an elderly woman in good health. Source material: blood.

The CDR3 reads CASSPGQLEAFF. The CDR3 bases are TGTGCCAGCAGCCCAGGACAGCTTGAAGCTTTCTTT. This rearrangement joins TRBV3-1 to TRBJ1-1, with D tentatively TRBD1 (6 bases). V lost 4 bases to trimming and J lost 7 bases, with 10 bases between them. This CDR3 is built from 12 residues. CDR1 and CDR2 from the germline V gene are LGHDT and YNNKEL (reference sequence). The complete variable domain, with remaining parts taken from reference TRBV3-1 and TRBJ1-1, reads DTAVSQTPKYLVTQMGNDKSIKCEQNLGHDTMYWYKQDSKKFLKIMFSYNNKELIINETVPNRFSPKSPDKAHLNLHINSLELGDSAVYFCASSPGQLEAFFGQGTRLTVV.